This T cell receptor beta chain was recovered during a study of T cell repertoires in cytomegalovirus infection. Study-level background: Indications came from public TCR beta signatures; they pointed to CMV infection and to a matching HLA type.

This clonotype was seen more than once but under ten times. The antigen is undetermined. TCRdb recomputed calls from the reads with MiXCR, one row per CDR3 protein. The sample contains approximately 56,000 distinct CDR3 sequences, about 20% of which appear only once. The ends were cut back, 5 bases at V and 2 bases at J, with 11 bases in the middle. This CDR3 contains 14 residues. Findings of the study overall: Using cumulative public TCR beta family frequency, the authors identified those who carried CMV together with the relevant HLA. The ex vivo response showed dominance by HLA-C-restricted CMV-specific TCR beta clonotypes.

Sequencing was performed on CD8+ T cells from cultured PBMCs, taken from culture after CMV antigen stimulation. This TCR was sampled from a human donor in good health (CMV status not recorded). Some clones in this sample may be carry-over from other donors' samples. The rearrangement links TRBV12-3 or TRBV12-4 to TRBJ2-3; weak D call: TRBD1 (6 bases). CDR3 loop: CASSPGTPTDTQYF. DNA for the CDR3: TGTGCCAGCAGTCCCGGGACACCCACAGATACGCAGTATTTT.